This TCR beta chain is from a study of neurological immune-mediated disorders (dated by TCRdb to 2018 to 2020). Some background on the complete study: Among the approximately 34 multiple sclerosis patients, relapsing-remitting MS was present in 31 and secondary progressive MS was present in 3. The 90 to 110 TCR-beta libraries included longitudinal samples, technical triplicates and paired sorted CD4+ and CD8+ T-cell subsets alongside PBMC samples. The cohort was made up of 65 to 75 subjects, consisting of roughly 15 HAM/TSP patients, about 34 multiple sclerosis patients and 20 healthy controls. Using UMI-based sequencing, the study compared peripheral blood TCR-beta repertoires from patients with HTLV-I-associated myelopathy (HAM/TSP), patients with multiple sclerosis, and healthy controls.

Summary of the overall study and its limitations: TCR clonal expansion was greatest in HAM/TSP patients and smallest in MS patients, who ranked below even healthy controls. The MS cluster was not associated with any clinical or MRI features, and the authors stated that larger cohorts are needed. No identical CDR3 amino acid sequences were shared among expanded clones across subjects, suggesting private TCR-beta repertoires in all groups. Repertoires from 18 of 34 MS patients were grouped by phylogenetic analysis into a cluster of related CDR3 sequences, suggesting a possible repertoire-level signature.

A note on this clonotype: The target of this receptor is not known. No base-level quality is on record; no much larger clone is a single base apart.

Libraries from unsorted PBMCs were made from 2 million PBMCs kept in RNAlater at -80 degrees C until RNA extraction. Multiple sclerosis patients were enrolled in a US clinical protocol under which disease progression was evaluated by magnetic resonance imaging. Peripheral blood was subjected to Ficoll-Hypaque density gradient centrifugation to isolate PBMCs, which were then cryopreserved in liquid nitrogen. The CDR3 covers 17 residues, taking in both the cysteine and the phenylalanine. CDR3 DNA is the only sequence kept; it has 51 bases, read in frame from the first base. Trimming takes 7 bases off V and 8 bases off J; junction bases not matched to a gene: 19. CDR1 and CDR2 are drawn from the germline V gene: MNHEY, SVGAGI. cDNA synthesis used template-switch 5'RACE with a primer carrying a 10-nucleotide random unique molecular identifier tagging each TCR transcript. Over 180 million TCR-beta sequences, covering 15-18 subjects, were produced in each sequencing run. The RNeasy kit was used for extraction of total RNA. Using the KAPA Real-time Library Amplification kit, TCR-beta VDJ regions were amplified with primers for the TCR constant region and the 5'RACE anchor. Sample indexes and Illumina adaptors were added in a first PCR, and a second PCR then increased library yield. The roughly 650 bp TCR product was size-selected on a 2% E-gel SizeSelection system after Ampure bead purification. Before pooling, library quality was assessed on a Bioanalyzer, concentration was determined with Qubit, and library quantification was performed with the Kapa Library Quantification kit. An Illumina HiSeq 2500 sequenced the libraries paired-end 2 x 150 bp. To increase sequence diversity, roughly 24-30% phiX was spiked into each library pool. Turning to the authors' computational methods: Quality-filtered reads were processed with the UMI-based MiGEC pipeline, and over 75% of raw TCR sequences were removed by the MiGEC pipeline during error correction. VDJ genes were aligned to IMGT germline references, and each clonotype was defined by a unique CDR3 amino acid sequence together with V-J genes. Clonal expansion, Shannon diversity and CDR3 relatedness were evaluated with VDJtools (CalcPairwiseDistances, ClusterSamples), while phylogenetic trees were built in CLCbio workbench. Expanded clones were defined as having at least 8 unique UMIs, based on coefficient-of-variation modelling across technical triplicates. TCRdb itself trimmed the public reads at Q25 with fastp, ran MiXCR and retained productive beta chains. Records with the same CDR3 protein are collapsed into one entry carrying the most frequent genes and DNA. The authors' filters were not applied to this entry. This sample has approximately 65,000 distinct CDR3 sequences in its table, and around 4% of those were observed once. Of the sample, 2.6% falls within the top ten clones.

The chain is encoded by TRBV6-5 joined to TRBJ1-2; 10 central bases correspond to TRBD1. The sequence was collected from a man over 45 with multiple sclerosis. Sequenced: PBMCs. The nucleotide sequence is TGTGCCAGCACAAGATCCGGGACAGGGGCCTTAGTCGGCGGCTACACCTTC. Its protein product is CASTRSGTGALVGGYTF.